These 3 T cell receptor beta chains originate from one sample sequenced in a study of T cells after posttransplantation cyclophosphamide. The repertoire was sequenced with immunoSEQ multiplex PCR; TCRdb's copy has only in-frame clones and lacks some. There are under 20,000 clones in the sample, none observed a single time. Treatment was busulfan-fludarabine conditioning, a marrow graft, and cyclophosphamide on days +3 and +4. Sequenced here: PBMCs, sampled after allogeneic stem cell transplant with posttransplant cyclophosphamide. Source of these receptors: a female patient aged 25-40 years who received an allogeneic stem cell transplant from a related donor, was CMV-positive, and had no GVHD. Some T cells may be the graft donor's.

This clone was seen ten or more times. This chain uses TRBV7-9 with TRBJ1-2; 9 bases agree with TRBD1. The CDR3 spans 13 residues. Germline trimming cut 5 bases from V and 8 bases from J; bases unmatched to any gene: 6. The germline CDR1 and CDR2 sequences are SEHNR and FQNEAQ (reference sequence). As DNA, the CDR3 is TGTGCCAGCAGCCTACAGGGGGCTGACGGCTACACCTTC. Amino acid sequence: CASSLQGADGYTF.

This clone has at least ten counts. The chain is built from TRBV25-1 and TRBJ2-7; D not certain. The CDR3 runs to 12 residues. CDR1 and CDR2 from the germline V gene are MGHDK and SYGVNS. V lost 2 bases and J lost 13, with 15 bases in between. CDR3 nucleotide sequence: TGTGCCAGCAGTGAACCCCCTTGGGCAACCTACTTC. Encoded protein: CASSEPPWATYF.

This clone has a count of ten or more. The chain recombines TRBV6-1 with TRBJ2-5; 9 nucleotides line up with TRBD1. V lost 4 bases to trimming and J lost 1 base; unmatched junction nucleotides: 16. Germline V gene data show CDR1 as MNHNS and CDR2 as SASEGT. The CDR3 totals 19 residues. The DNA for the CDR3 is TGTGCCAGCAGTGGGCCGGGACAGGGTGACGAATGTCCCCAAGAGACCCAGTACTTC. It encodes CASSGPGQGDECPQETQYF.